The TCR beta chain described here comes from a study of human versus mouse CDR3 diversity and MHC coevolution. Overall study results and limits: Compared with mice, human CDR3s carried more deletions and insertions on average. iCHAO1 estimated the human TCR beta repertoire at roughly 1.5 million clonotypes.

Germline loops: CDR1 SSHAT, CDR2 FNYEAQ (reference sequence). The ends lost 5 bases at V and 1 base at J; junction bases unmatched: 5. The length of the CDR3 is 15 residues. The data were produced by immunoSEQ multiplex PCR, yet TCRdb's version contains in-frame clones alone and is incomplete. Of 60,000 or so clones listed, 94% are singletons. As regards this clone: What it binds is unknown.

The chain links TRBV7-7 to TRBJ2-5; 9 bases line up with TRBD1. Sample: naive CD4+ T cells from blood. The subset was: CD45RO-negative CD62L-positive naive CD4 T cells. This clonotype was obtained from a person aged 55-75 years in good health. In DNA form, the CDR3 reads TGTGCCAGCAGCCCGGACAGGGGCATCCAAGAGACCCAGTACTTC. This sequence encodes CASSPDRGIQETQYF.